This entry is about one T cell receptor (beta chain). At one end the junction does not follow the germline gene, possibly because of a read error. These data originate in a study of identical twins. TCRdb re-derived calls from the 5' RACE reads in MiXCR, one entry per CDR3 protein. The data contain roughly 770,000 distinct CDR3 sequences, 15% to 20% of them singletons. The CDR3 extends over 12 amino acids. Looked up from germline, CDR1 is WSHSY and CDR2 is SAAADI. A further study also used this sample, focusing on T cells expressing NK-cell markers. That work adds: NKG2C+ dominant clonotype frequencies in six or seven donors were roughly 1.0-8% of CD8+ T cells.

Sequencing was done on a sample of PBMCs. The clonotype was recovered from a woman between 18 and 29 years old in good health. The chain recombines TRBV10-2 with TRBJ2-1; D not resolved. CDR3 nucleotide sequence: TGCGCCGGCAGCGCCGGGTTAAATGAGCAGTTCTTC. It codes for CAGSAGLNEQFF.